A selection of T cell receptor beta chains follows, all from one sample in a study of OX40 agonist ivuxolimab in advanced cancers. The method was immunoSEQ multiplex PCR; TCRdb's version includes in-frame clones alone and lacks a portion of them. The sample contains tens of thousands of clones, more than 75% of which appear only once. The sequencing here drew on CD4+ or CD8+ T cells sorted from blood, taken in a trial of the OX40 agonist ivuxolimab. The receptors derive from an adult with an advanced solid tumor such as melanoma, head and neck, liver or kidney cancer. Both conserved end residues are part of each CDR3. D genes are given only for firm matches. Clone size appears in some rows only: once, few, many, or a class for an expanded clone.

TRBJ2-4,.,TRBV11-2,.,TGTGCCAGCCGTGAACTAAGGGGGAGGGATAACATTCAGTACTTC,CASRELRGRDNIQYF
TRBJ2-3,.,TRBV27,.,TGTGCCAGCAGTTTAAGACCTGGGTGGGCAGATACGCAGTATTTT,CASSLRPGWADTQYF
TRBJ2-4,.,TRBV6-5,.,TGTGCCAGCAGAAGCGACAGGCTAGCCAAAAACATTCAGTACTTC,CASRSDRLAKNIQYF
TRBJ2-7,.,TRBV9,.,TGTGCCAGCAGCGAAACACCCGATCCGAGGGAGCAGTACTTC,CASSETPDPREQYF
TRBJ2-1,once,TRBV6-9,.,TGTGCCAGCAGCCCTTTGTGGTCGACCCACTACAATGAGCAGTTCTTC,CASSPLWSTHYNEQFF
TRBJ1-5,.,TRBV6-6,.,TGTGCCAGCAGTTCTACAGGAAATCAGCCCCAGCATTTT,CASSSTGNQPQHF
TRBJ1-2,.,TRBV7-9,.,TGTGCCAGCAGCTCAGGAAACACGCGAGGCTATGGCTACACCTTC,CASSSGNTRGYGYTF
TRBJ1-2,.,TRBV28,.,TGTGCCAGCAGTTCGGGGGCGTATGGCTACACCTTC,CASSSGAYGYTF
TRBJ2-7,.,TRBV4-2,.,TGTGCCAGCAGCCAGGAGGGGACAGCTCTGGGCTACGAGCAGTACTTC,CASSQEGTALGYEQYF
TRBJ2-2,.,TRBV28,.,TGTGCCAGCAGCGTTACAGGAGACACCGGGGAGCTGTTTTTT,CASSVTGDTGELFF
TRBJ2-2,.,TRBV19,TRBD1,TGTGCCAGTAGTCCAGGGGGTGGCACCGGGGAGCTGTTTTTT,CASSPGGGTGELFF
TRBJ1-1,.,TRBV11-3,.,TGTGCCAGCGCTAATGGGGGCACTGAAGCTTTCTTT,CASANGGTEAFF
TRBJ1-2,.,TRBV18,TRBD1,TGTGCCAGCTCACCAGCGCCAGGGGGCGACTATGGCTACACCTTC,CASSPAPGGDYGYTF
TRBJ1-2,.,TRBV5-6,.,TGTGCCAGCAGCCCTACTCCGGCAGCTAACTATGGCTACACCTTC,CASSPTPAANYGYTF
TRBJ1-2,.,TRBV28,.,TGTGCCAGCAGCTTGGACAGCGCTAACTATGGCTACACCTTC,CASSLDSANYGYTF
TRBJ1-2,.,TRBV10-3,.,TGTGCCATCGGCTTTAACTATGGCTACACCTTC,CAIGFNYGYTF
TRBJ2-7,.,TRBV27,.,TGTGCCAGCAGTCCTGGACTGTTCTACGAGCAGTACTTC,CASSPGLFYEQYF
TRBJ2-5,.,TRBV13,TRBD1,TGTGCCAGCAGCTTAGGACAGGGGCAAGAGACCCAGTACTTC,CASSLGQGQETQYF
TRBJ2-4,.,TRBV7-9,TRBD1,TGTGCCAGCAGCCCGGGACAGGGGCGAAACATTCAGTACTTC,CASSPGQGRNIQYF
TRBJ1-5,.,TRBV30,TRBD1,TGTGCCTGGAGCCGGGACAGGGGGGGCAATCAGCCCCAGCATTTT,CAWSRDRGGNQPQHF
TRBJ1-4,.,TRBV7-2,.,TGTGCCAGCAGCCCAGCGGCTACTAATGAAAAACTGTTTTTT,CASSPAATNEKLFF
TRBJ1-2,.,TRBV27,.,TGTGCCAGCCGCTCATCGACGGGGACCTATGGCTACACCTTC,CASRSSTGTYGYTF
TRBJ1-5,.,TRBV28,.,TGTGCCAGCAGTTTTACGGGGAACCAGCCCCAGCATTTT,CASSFTGNQPQHF